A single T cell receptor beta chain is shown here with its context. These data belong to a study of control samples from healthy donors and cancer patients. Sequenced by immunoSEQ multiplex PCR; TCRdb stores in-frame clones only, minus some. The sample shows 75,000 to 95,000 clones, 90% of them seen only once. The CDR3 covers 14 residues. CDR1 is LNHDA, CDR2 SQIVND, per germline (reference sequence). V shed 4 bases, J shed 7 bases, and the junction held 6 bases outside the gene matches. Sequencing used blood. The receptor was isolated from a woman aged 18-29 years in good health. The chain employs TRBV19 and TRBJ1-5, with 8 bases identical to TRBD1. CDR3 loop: CASSTDRGGQPQHF. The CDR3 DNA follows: TGTGCCAGTAGTACAGACAGGGGCGGACAGCCCCAGCATTTT. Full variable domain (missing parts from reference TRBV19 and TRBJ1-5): DGGITQSPKYLFRKEGQNVTLSCEQNLNHDAMYWYRQDPGQGLRLIYYSQIVNDFQKGDIAEGYSVSREKKESFPLTVTSAQKNPTAFYLCASSTDRGGQPQHFGDGTRLSIL.